This T cell receptor (beta chain) came from a study of early T cells in non-severe SARS-CoV-2 infection. For the study at large: Sequencing used unsorted whole-blood bulk RNA, so chains lack pairing.

The sample holds a few counts of this clonotype. CDR3 length: 14 amino acids. V was trimmed by 8 bases and J by 1 base, leaving 14 bases between them. Germline V gives CDR1 WNHNN, CDR2 SYGVQD (reference sequence). The TCR library protocol attached unique molecular identifiers to the individual cDNA molecules. TCRdb re-derived calls from the 5' RACE reads in MiXCR, one entry per CDR3 protein. Found here are 50,000 to 60,000 distinct CDR3 sequences, approximately 12% of them singletons; the top ten hold less than 1.5%. Sequencing was performed on whole blood. The sequence was collected from an adult who was a healthcare worker with PCR-confirmed SARS-CoV-2 infection or an uninfected control (not recorded which). The chain carries TRBV10-1 and TRBJ1-1; D not certain. The CDR3 DNA is TGCGCCAGCGACGCCGGATCATCGAACACTGAAGCTTTCTTT. This encodes CASDAGSSNTEAFF.